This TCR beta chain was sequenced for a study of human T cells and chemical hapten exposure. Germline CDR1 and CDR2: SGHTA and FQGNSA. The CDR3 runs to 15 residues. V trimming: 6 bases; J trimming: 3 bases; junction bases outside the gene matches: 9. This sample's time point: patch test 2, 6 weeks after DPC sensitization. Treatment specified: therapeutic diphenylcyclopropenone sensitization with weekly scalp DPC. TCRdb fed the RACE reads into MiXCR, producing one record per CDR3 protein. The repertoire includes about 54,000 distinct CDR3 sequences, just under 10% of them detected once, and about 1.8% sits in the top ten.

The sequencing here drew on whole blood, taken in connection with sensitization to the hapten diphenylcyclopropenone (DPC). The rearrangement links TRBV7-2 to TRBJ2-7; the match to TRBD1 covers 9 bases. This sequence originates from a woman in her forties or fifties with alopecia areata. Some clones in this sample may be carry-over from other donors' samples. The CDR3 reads CASSPTGGQRYEQYF. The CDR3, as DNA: TGTGCCAGCAGTCCTACAGGGGGCCAGCGCTACGAGCAGTACTTC. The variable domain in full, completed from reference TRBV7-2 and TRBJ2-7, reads GAGVSQSPSNKVTEKGKDVELRCDPISGHTALYWYRQSLGQGLEFLIYFQGNSAPDKSGLPSDRFSAERTGGSVSTLTIQRTQQEDSAVYLCASSPTGGQRYEQYFGPGTRLTVT.